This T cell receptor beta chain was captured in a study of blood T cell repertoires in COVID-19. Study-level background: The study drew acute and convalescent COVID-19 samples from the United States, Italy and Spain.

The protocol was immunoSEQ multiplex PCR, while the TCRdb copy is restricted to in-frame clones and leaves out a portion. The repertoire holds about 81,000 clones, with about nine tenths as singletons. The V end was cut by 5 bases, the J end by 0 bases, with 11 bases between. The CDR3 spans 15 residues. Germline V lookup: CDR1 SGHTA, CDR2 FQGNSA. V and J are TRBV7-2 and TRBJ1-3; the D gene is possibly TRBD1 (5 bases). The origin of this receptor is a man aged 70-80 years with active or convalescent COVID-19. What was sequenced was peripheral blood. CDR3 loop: CASSLGLFSGNTIYF. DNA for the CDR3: TGTGCCAGCAGCCTGGGACTCTTCTCTGGAAACACCATATATTTT.